The 32 T cell receptor beta chains in this list originate from one sample, sequenced in a study of blood T cell repertoires in COVID-19 (dated by TCRdb to 2018 to 2021). The receptor library was made with the immunoSEQ multiplex PCR assay. In TCRdb, the immuneACCESS table is reduced to in-frame sequences with V and J assigned. These tables do not hold every clone; where another copy was compared, an unresolved V gene accounts for under half, and the others remain unexplained. For this sample the table gives some 66,000 clones, of which 76% were detected only once. The ten largest clones add up to approximately 55% of the sample. Sequences were obtained from peripheral blood. The receptors originated from a woman over 75 with acute or convalescent COVID-19.

The chain has TRBV7-8 and TRBJ1-2; no reliable D call. Per germline, CDR1 SGHVS and CDR2 FQNEAQ. Trimming took off 4 bases at V and 0 bases at J, with 6 bases between the two ends. The CDR3 covers 13 residues. CDR3 protein: CASSSTANYGYTF. CDR3 bases: TGTGCCAGCAGCTCTACCGCTAACTATGGCTACACCTTC.

V and J are TRBV3-1 (or the pseudogene TRBV3-2) and TRBJ1-2, with D maybe TRBD1 (5 bases). V was cut by 1 base and J by 4 bases, with 7 bases left in between. CDR3 length equals 13 residues. The germline V gene has CDR1 LGHDT and CDR2 YNNKEL (reference sequence). The CDR3 DNA follows: TGTGCCAGCAGCCAAGGACAGAGCTATGGCTACACCTTC. Its translation: CASSQGQSYGYTF.

This clone was detected only a few times. The chain combines TRBV25-1 with TRBJ2-3; TRBD1 aligns across 10 bases. The CDR3 consists of 17 residues. Trimming took 3 bases from V and 1 from J; bases not matched to a gene: 7. The V gene's germline CDR1 is MGHDK and CDR2 SYGVNS. CDR3 in amino acids: CASSDPAGTGGTDTQYF. The CDR3 coding sequence is TGTGCCAGCAGTGATCCCGCCGGGACAGGGGGCACAGATACGCAGTATTTT.

This sequence joins TRBV5-1 and TRBJ2-7; D is possibly TRBD2 (6 bases). The CDR3 loop spans 17 amino acids. In germline, CDR1 is SGHRS, CDR2 YFSETQ. V dropped 0 bases and J dropped 0 bases, with 16 bases sitting between them. CDR3 bases: TGCGCCAGCAGCTTGGCGGGTAGCGGTTTGAGCTCCTACGAGCAGTACTTC. Translation gives CASSLAGSGLSSYEQYF.

The rearrangement joins TRBV10-3 to TRBJ1-5; no definite D call. This CDR3 is built from 14 residues. V lost 10 bases to trimming and J lost 0 bases, with 13 bases between them. The germline CDR1 and CDR2 sequences are ENHRY and SYGVKD. The DNA for the CDR3 is TGTGCCACCGAAGCGGGATATAGCAATCAGCCCCAGCATTTT. Translated, it gives CATEAGYSNQPQHF.

Points on this clone: An end of the junction differs from the germline gene, which may be a read error. The V gene is TRBV18, the J gene TRBJ1-2; a weak D match, TRBD1 (5 bases). The length of the CDR3 is 16 residues. CDR1 is KGHSH, CDR2 LQKENI, per germline. The CDR3 bases are TGTGCCAGCTCACCAATGGGGGGAAGCCCTAATTATGGCTACACCTTC. Its translation: CASSPMGGSPNYGYTF.

The chain has TRBV19 and TRBJ1-1, with TRBD1 as a possible D gene (6 bases). Germline values: CDR1 LNHDA, CDR2 SQIVND (reference sequence). This CDR3 contains 14 residues. Trimming removed 1 base at V and 5 bases at J, with 11 bases between. The CDR3 nucleotides read TGTGCCAGTAGTATAGTCAGCAGGGGTACTGAAGCTTTCTTT. This translates into CASSIVSRGTEAFF.

This clone was observed a handful of times. The gene calls are TRBV18 and TRBJ1-5; 7 nucleotides match TRBD1. Per the germline V gene, CDR1 is KGHSH and CDR2 is LQKENI. CDR3 length: 16 amino acids. Trimming at V came to 3 bases and at J to 7 bases, leaving 12 bases not matched to a gene. CDR3 loop: CASSPNTGQGGQPQHF. The CDR3 coding sequence is TGTGCCAGCTCACCTAACACAGGGCAGGGGGGCCAGCCCCAGCATTTT.

The chain joins TRBV3-1 (or the pseudogene TRBV3-2) to TRBJ2-7, with TRBD1 identical over 7 bases. Germline V lookup: CDR1 LGHDT, CDR2 YNNKEL (reference sequence). The CDR3 is 14 amino acids. J was trimmed by 3 bases and V by 1 base; bases with no gene match: 3. CDR3 protein: CASSQVGTVYEQYF. The CDR3, as DNA: TGTGCCAGCAGCCAAGTAGGGACAGTCTACGAGCAGTACTTC.

The gene calls are TRBV3-1 (or the pseudogene TRBV3-2) and TRBJ2-1; 7 bases are a match to TRBD2. The CDR3 consists of 15 residues. Germline V lookup: CDR1 LGHDT, CDR2 YNNKEL (reference sequence). The V and J ends lost 1 base and 6 bases, in that order; junction bases with no gene match: 6. CDR3 sequence (DNA): TGTGCCAGCAGCCAAGGCCTAGCGGCCCTCAATGAGCAGTTCTTC. This gives the protein CASSQGLAALNEQFF.

The chain recombines TRBV7-2 with TRBJ2-3; 7 nucleotides line up with TRBD1. The CDR3 sequence is 15 residues long. Looked up from germline, CDR1 is SGHTA and CDR2 is FQGNSA. Trimming took 2 bases from V and 4 from J; bases not matched to a gene: 6. The CDR3 bases are TGTGCCAGCAGCTTATCGAGGGGGCAGGCAGATACGCAGTATTTT. Protein: CASSLSRGQADTQYF. The entire variable domain, with the rest obtained from reference TRBV7-2 and TRBJ2-3, is as follows: GAGVSQSPSNKVTEKGKDVELRCDPISGHTALYWYRQSLGQGLEFLIYFQGNSAPDKSGLPSDRFSAERTGGSVSTLTIQRTQQEDSAVYLCASSLSRGQADTQYFGPGTRLTVL.

This sequence joins TRBV2 and TRBJ2-7; 11 bases are shared with TRBD1. The CDR3 has 14 residues. Per germline, CDR1 SNHLY and CDR2 FYNNEI. Trimming at V came to 3 bases and at J to 3 bases, leaving 1 base not matched to a gene. The DNA of the CDR3 is TGTGCCAGCAGTGAGGGACAGGGGGGCTACGAGCAGTACTTC. This encodes CASSEGQGGYEQYF.

This clone was seen at least ten times. This sequence joins TRBV28 and TRBJ1-6; D not resolved. Between the trimmed V and J ends, which lost 4 bases and 8 bases, there was a span of 6 bases. Germline CDR1 is MDHEN and CDR2 is SYDVKM. This CDR3 region has 12 residues. This CDR3 reads CASSSLDSPLHF. The CDR3, as DNA: TGTGCCAGCAGTTCGTTAGATTCACCCCTCCACTTT.

V gene TRBV7-2 combines with J gene TRBJ2-3; 9 bases line up with TRBD2. Germline V gene sequence: CDR1 SGHTA, CDR2 FQGNSA. The CDR3 covers 17 residues. V lost 3 bases, J lost 5 bases, and 12 bases stayed unmatched. CDR3 amino acids: CASSLVGGRALGDTQYF. CDR3 bases: TGTGCCAGCAGCTTGGTAGGCGGGAGGGCCCTGGGAGATACGCAGTATTTT.

This sequence joins TRBV18 and TRBJ1-5, with 9 bases matching TRBD1. This CDR3 contains 15 residues. With 3 bases clipped from V and 6 bases from J, the junction kept 6 bases outside the gene matches. Germline-derived CDR1 and CDR2 are KGHSH and LQKENI. This chain's CDR3 is CASSPGTGFGQPQHF. The CDR3 DNA reads TGTGCCAGCTCACCCGGGACAGGGTTCGGTCAGCCCCAGCATTTT.

The V call is TRBV5-5, the J call TRBJ2-7, with 8 nucleotides matching TRBD1. The germline CDR1 and CDR2 sequences are SGHKS and YYEKEE (reference sequence). This CDR3 has 14 amino acids. The ends lost 4 bases at V and 2 bases at J; junction bases unmatched: 5. The CDR3 DNA reads as TGTGCCAGCAGCCTGCAGGGGGCGACCTACGAGCAGTACTTC. It translates to CASSLQGATYEQYF.

The V call is TRBV28, the J call TRBJ1-5, with D hard to call. From germline, CDR1 is MDHEN and CDR2 SYDVKM. This CDR3 has 14 residues. V lost 5 bases and J lost 10, with 18 bases in between. CDR3 sequence: CASSPLAREVPQHF. The CDR3 nucleotides are TGTGCCAGCAGTCCCCTGGCCAGAGAGGTACCCCAGCATTTT.

The CDR3 DNA sequence: TGTGCCAGCAGGGGGGACAGGGTGGGTGGCTACACCTTC. Translation gives CASRGDRVGGYTF. This sequence joins TRBV12-3 or TRBV12-4 and TRBJ1-2, with TRBD1 matching 9 bases. The ends lost 6 bases at V and 7 bases at J; junction bases unmatched: 6. CDR3 length: 13 amino acids.

This chain links TRBV24-1 with TRBJ2-3, with D perhaps TRBD2 (6 bases). The CDR3 covers 17 residues. Germline V CDR1 and CDR2: KGHDR, SFDVKD. Trimming took off 4 bases at V and 0 bases at J, with 16 bases between the two ends. The CDR3 DNA sequence: TGTGCCACCAGTGACCCCGCGGGGTACTCTAGCACAGATACGCAGTATTTT. It encodes CATSDPAGYSSTDTQYF.

V gene TRBV27 combines with J gene TRBJ1-5; perhaps TRBD1 as D (5 bases). CDR1 MNHEY and CDR2 SMNVEV come from the germline V gene (reference sequence). V lost 7 bases, J lost 2 bases, and 21 bases lay in between. CDR3 length equals 17 residues. The CDR3 here is CASTTTSRAAGNQPQHF. CDR3 sequence (DNA): TGTGCCAGCACCACAACATCCAGGGCCGCGGGCAATCAGCCCCAGCATTTT.

The gene calls are TRBV5-6 and TRBJ1-5; 7 bases are a match to TRBD1. CDR3 size: 14 residues. Trimming removed 4 bases from V and 4 bases from J; junction bases left unmatched: 5. The germline gives CDR1 SGHDT, CDR2 YYEEEE. The CDR3 DNA is TGTGCCAGCAGCCCGGGACAGAGAAATCAGCCCCAGCATTTT. Translated: CASSPGQRNQPQHF.

The table lists this clone with a count of one. The rearrangement joins TRBV19 to TRBJ1-2; D not resolved. Germline CDR1 reads LNHDA; CDR2 reads SQIVND (reference sequence). Trimming stripped 1 base from V and 2 bases from J, with 5 bases between. The CDR3 extends over 13 amino acids. The CDR3 DNA follows: TGTGCCAGTAGTATAGGTAGAAACTATGGCTACACCTTC. Translated: CASSIGRNYGYTF. The full variable domain, its missing parts supplied by reference TRBV19 and TRBJ1-2, is DGGITQSPKYLFRKEGQNVTLSCEQNLNHDAMYWYRQDPGQGLRLIYYSQIVNDFQKGDIAEGYSVSREKKESFPLTVTSAQKNPTAFYLCASSIGRNYGYTFGSGTRLTVV.

The CDR3 DNA is TGCGCCAGCAGCCCCGGACAGGGGAGTTTTTATGGCTACACCTTC. Its protein product is CASSPGQGSFYGYTF. This rearrangement joins TRBV5-1 to TRBJ1-2; 9 bases align to TRBD1. J gave up 5 bases and V 4 bases, and 9 bases lay outside the gene matches. Germline V gene lookup returns CDR1 SGHRS and CDR2 YFSETQ. This CDR3 comprises 15 residues.

A single count supports this clone. This chain uses TRBV11-2 with TRBJ1-1; 9 nucleotides align to TRBD1. This CDR3 is 14 amino acids long. CDR1 and CDR2 from the germline V gene are SGHAT and FQNNGV. V lost 5 bases to trimming and J lost 7 bases; unmatched junction nucleotides: 8. The CDR3 sequence: CASSRNRGLGEAFF. The CDR3 bases are TGTGCCAGCAGCCGGAACAGGGGGCTGGGTGAAGCTTTCTTT.

The chain joins TRBV18 to TRBJ2-2; 10 bases are shared with TRBD2. This CDR3 contains 15 residues. Per germline, CDR1 KGHSH and CDR2 LQKENI. V shed 4 bases, J shed 4 bases, and the junction held 3 bases outside the gene matches. The CDR3: CASSLSGRATGELFF. The CDR3 bases are TGTGCCAGCTCACTGAGCGGGAGGGCCACCGGGGAGCTGTTTTTT.

J is TRBJ1-1 and V is TRBV3-1 (or the pseudogene TRBV3-2); perhaps TRBD1 as D (6 bases). This CDR3 comprises 12 residues. Germline V gives CDR1 LGHDT, CDR2 YNNKEL (reference sequence). V was clipped by 4 bases and J by 8 bases, with 11 bases between them. CDR3 amino acids: CASSLGDREAFF. DNA of the CDR3: TGTGCCAGCAGCCTCGGCGACAGGGAAGCTTTCTTT.

This sequence joins TRBV10-3 and TRBJ2-3, with 7 bases lining up with TRBD2. Germline V gene sequence: CDR1 ENHRY, CDR2 SYGVKD. The CDR3 loop spans 16 amino acids. V shed 2 bases, J shed 2 bases, and the junction held 7 bases outside the gene matches. CDR3 amino acids: CAISEQAAGYTDTQYF. The CDR3 coding sequence is TGTGCCATCAGTGAGCAGGCAGCGGGATACACAGATACGCAGTATTTT.

The chain joins TRBV11-2 to TRBJ2-5; possible D gene TRBD2, 7 bases. The CDR3 sequence is 17 residues long. Per germline, CDR1 SGHAT and CDR2 FQNNGV. Deletions cut 1 base from V and 1 base from J, with 16 bases between. This CDR3 is CASSLVWGPSGQETQYF. CDR3 sequence (DNA): TGTGCCAGCAGCTTAGTATGGGGGCCTAGCGGCCAAGAGACCCAGTACTTC.

The chain uses TRBV30 and TRBJ1-6; possibly TRBD1 for D (5 bases). Trimming cost V 1 base and J 9 bases, with 25 bases left between them. The CDR3 covers 18 residues. Germline CDR1 reads GTSNPN; CDR2 reads SVGIG (reference sequence). The CDR3 protein is CAWSEKKGGTAVGSPLHF. CDR3 nucleotides: TGTGCCTGGAGTGAAAAGAAAGGAGGGACGGCCGTAGGTTCACCCCTCCACTTT.

This chain joins TRBV5-1 and TRBJ1-4; unclear D gene. The V end was cut by 2 bases, the J end by 3 bases, with 2 bases between. This CDR3 is built from 12 residues. Germline V gives CDR1 SGHRS, CDR2 YFSETQ. CDR3 coding DNA: TGCGCCAGCAGCTTCTCTAATGAAAAACTGTTTTTT. This encodes CASSFSNEKLFF.

The chain couples TRBV28 to TRBJ1-2; no clear D. This CDR3 comprises 16 residues. V was trimmed by 5 bases and J by 7 bases, leaving 23 bases between them. Germline assignment: CDR1 MDHEN and CDR2 SYDVKM. The CDR3 region has the DNA TGTGCCAGCAGTCTAGGCCCCGGAAGGCTCTATCCTGGCTACACCTTC. It encodes CASSLGPGRLYPGYTF.

The chain joins TRBV9 to TRBJ2-5, with TRBD2 matching over 7 bases. The trim removed 0 bases at V and 5 bases at J, leaving 13 bases unmatched. CDR3 size: 17 residues. Germline CDR1 reads SGDLS; CDR2 reads YYNGEE. CDR3 region: CASSVGVAGGSGETQYF. CDR3 in DNA: TGTGCCAGCAGCGTAGGGGTAGCTGGCGGGAGCGGTGAGACCCAGTACTTC.